This is a list of T cell receptor beta chains from one sample in a study of long-term antiretroviral therapy in people with HIV. Using immunoSEQ multiplex PCR, the repertoire was profiled, and TCRdb retains in-frame clones only, with some absent. The table shows around 36,000 clones, with about four fifths occurring only once. This specimen was unsorted PBMCs, taken 3 years after starting antiretroviral therapy. All receptors derive from a man aged 50 to 60 with HIV. CDR3s include the opening cysteine and the closing phenylalanine or tryptophan. A D gene is named only where the DNA matches it firmly. Only part of the rows carry a size: once, few, many, or a class if the clone is expanded.

D: TRBD1; J: TRBJ1-2; V: TRBV11-2; size: NA; CDR3: CASSLDLAGGYYGYTF; DNA: TGTGCCAGCAGCTTAGATCTAGCAGGGGGCTACTATGGCTACACCTTC
D: NA; J: TRBJ2-4; V: TRBV5-6; size: NA; CDR3: CASRSPGTPKNIQYF; DNA: TGTGCCAGCAGGAGCCCAGGAACTCCCAAAAACATTCAGTACTTC
D: NA; J: TRBJ2-3; V: TRBV5-4; size: NA; CDR3: CASSLAQSSRDTQYF; DNA: TGTGCCAGCAGCTTGGCTCAGTCGTCCCGCGATACGCAGTATTTT
D: NA; J: TRBJ2-7; V: TRBV7-9; size: NA; CDR3: CASSLDSAGAYVF; DNA: TGTGCCAGCAGCTTAGATTCGGCCGGTGCATATGTCTTC
D: TRBD2; J: TRBJ2-3; V: TRBV9; size: NA; CDR3: CASSVTSGTDTQYF; DNA: TGTGCCAGCAGCGTAACTAGCGGCACAGATACGCAGTATTTT
D: TRBD1; J: TRBJ1-1; V: TRBV5-1; size: NA; CDR3: CASSPEEGASEAFF; DNA: TGCGCCAGCAGCCCGGAGGAGGGGGCATCTGAAGCTTTCTTT
D: NA; J: TRBJ2-7; V: TRBV19; size: NA; CDR3: CASSMGPGDYYEQYF; DNA: TGTGCCAGTAGTATGGGACCTGGAGATTACTACGAGCAGTACTTC
D: TRBD2; J: TRBJ2-1; V: TRBV5-1; size: NA; CDR3: CASSPPRGGINEQFF; DNA: TGCGCCAGCAGCCCCCCACGGGGGGGAATCAATGAGCAGTTCTTC
D: NA; J: TRBJ2-1; V: TRBV19; size: NA; CDR3: CASSSGREQFF; DNA: TGTGCCAGTAGTTCGGGACGTGAGCAGTTCTTC
D: NA; J: TRBJ2-6; V: TRBV5-4; size: NA; CDR3: CASSLQGANVLTF; DNA: TGTGCCAGCAGCTTACAGGGGGCCAACGTCCTGACTTTC
D: NA; J: TRBJ1-2; V: TRBV12-5; size: few; CDR3: CASGLQGYGYTF; DNA: TGTGCTAGTGGTTTGCAGGGCTATGGCTACACCTTC
D: NA; J: TRBJ2-2; V: TRBV7-2; size: once; CDR3: CASSATTELFF; DNA: TGTGCCAGCAGCGCGACAACTGAGCTGTTTTTT
D: NA; J: TRBJ1-4; V: TRBV4-3; size: NA; CDR3: CASSHIPGEPNEKLFF; DNA: TGCGCCAGCAGCCATATCCCTGGGGAACCTAATGAAAAACTGTTTTTT
D: TRBD2; J: TRBJ2-5; V: TRBV28; size: medium-sized; CDR3: CASSSLSGRLQETQYF; DNA: TGTGCCAGCAGTTCCCTTAGCGGGAGGCTGCAAGAGACCCAGTACTTC
D: NA; J: TRBJ2-3; V: TRBV7-3; size: NA; CDR3: CASSLTSTGTSTDTQYF; DNA: TGTGCCAGCAGCTTAACGTCAACCGGGACTAGCACAGATACGCAGTATTTT
D: NA; J: TRBJ2-1; V: TRBV4-1; size: few; CDR3: CASSQELSVREEQFF; DNA: TGCGCCAGCAGCCAAGAATTATCGGTCAGGGAGGAGCAGTTCTTC
D: NA; J: TRBJ1-2; V: TRBV6-5; size: NA; CDR3: CASSYRGQGNYGYTF; DNA: TGTGCCAGCAGTTACCGTGGCCAGGGGAACTATGGCTACACCTTC
D: NA; J: TRBJ2-6; V: TRBV10-3; size: few; CDR3: CAITSPSGANVLTF; DNA: TGTGCCATCACTTCTCCCTCTGGGGCCAACGTCCTGACTTTC
D: NA; J: TRBJ1-2; V: TRBV27; size: NA; CDR3: CASSFGGGRSDGYTF; DNA: TGTGCCAGCAGTTTTGGGGGTGGGAGGTCCGATGGCTACACCTTC
D: TRBD2; J: TRBJ2-7; V: TRBV28; size: once; CDR3: CASRLAGEPYEQYF; DNA: TGTGCCAGCAGGCTAGCGGGAGAGCCATACGAGCAGTACTTC
D: NA; J: TRBJ1-5; V: TRBV6-1; size: NA; CDR3: CASGGQVRNQPQHF; DNA: TGTGCCAGCGGGGGCCAGGTGCGCAATCAGCCCCAGCATTTT
D: NA; J: TRBJ2-3; V: TRBV5-8; size: NA; CDR3: CASSSRGSDTQYF; DNA: TGTGCCAGCAGCTCCAGGGGTTCCGATACGCAGTATTTT
D: NA; J: TRBJ2-6; V: TRBV7-8; size: once; CDR3: CASSSQSHSGANVLTF; DNA: TGTGCCAGCAGCTCCCAGTCCCACTCTGGGGCCAACGTCCTGACTTTC
D: NA; J: TRBJ2-5; V: TRBV18; size: once; CDR3: CASSPSRETQYF; DNA: TGTGCCAGCTCACCTTCGAGGGAGACCCAGTACTTC
D: TRBD1; J: TRBJ2-7; V: TRBV18; size: NA; CDR3: CASSPTSPGTGQHEQYF; DNA: TGTGCCAGCTCACCAACCTCCCCAGGGACAGGGCAGCACGAGCAGTACTTC
D: NA; J: TRBJ1-3; V: TRBV7-9; size: NA; CDR3: CASKRQVSGNTIYF; DNA: TGTGCCAGCAAAAGACAGGTCTCTGGAAACACCATATATTTT
D: NA; J: TRBJ2-1; V: TRBV7-9; size: NA; CDR3: CASSLVRPHGEQFF; DNA: TGTGCCAGCAGCTTAGTACGCCCCCACGGTGAGCAGTTCTTC
D: TRBD2; J: TRBJ2-5; V: TRBV18; size: NA; CDR3: CASSPRTSGGAGETQYF; DNA: TGTGCCAGCTCACCACGTACAAGCGGGGGGGCCGGTGAGACCCAGTACTTC
D: TRBD1; J: TRBJ1-2; V: TRBV18; size: NA; CDR3: CASSPGTGGRNGYTF; DNA: TGTGCCAGCTCACCCGGGACAGGGGGCAGAAACGGCTACACCTTC
D: NA; J: TRBJ2-2; V: TRBV30; size: NA; CDR3: CAWSGRNTGELFF; DNA: TGTGCCTGGAGTGGCAGGAACACCGGGGAGCTGTTTTTT
D: NA; J: TRBJ1-3; V: TRBV12-5; size: NA; CDR3: CASGLVGGQGNTIYF; DNA: TGTGCTAGTGGTTTGGTAGGAGGACAGGGAAACACCATATATTTT
D: NA; J: TRBJ2-7; V: TRBV28; size: NA; CDR3: CASSSGLSYEQYF; DNA: TGTGCCAGCAGTTCGGGATTATCCTACGAGCAGTACTTC
D: NA; J: TRBJ2-1; V: TRBV6-5; size: once; CDR3: CASSYSTTEQFF; DNA: TGTGCCAGCAGTTACTCTACGACTGAGCAGTTCTTC
D: TRBD2; J: TRBJ2-3; V: TRBV7-2; size: NA; CDR3: CASSWTSGRPTDTQYF; DNA: TGTGCCAGCAGCTGGACTAGCGGGAGGCCCACAGATACGCAGTATTTT
D: NA; J: TRBJ2-1; V: TRBV2; size: NA; CDR3: CASMVGDEQFF; DNA: TGTGCCAGCATGGTGGGGGATGAGCAGTTCTTC
D: NA; J: TRBJ2-6; V: TRBV5-1; size: NA; CDR3: CASSENSGANVLTF; DNA: TGCGCCAGCTCGGAGAACTCTGGGGCCAACGTCCTGACTTTC
D: NA; J: TRBJ2-7; V: TRBV28; size: NA; CDR3: CATSDPTGEVGYEQYF; DNA: TGTGCCACCTCCGACCCAACAGGGGAGGTTGGCTACGAGCAGTACTTC
D: NA; J: TRBJ1-5; V: TRBV19; size: NA; CDR3: CASSMRGTYSNQPQHF; DNA: TGTGCCAGTAGTATGAGAGGCACTTATAGCAATCAGCCCCAGCATTTT
D: TRBD1; J: TRBJ2-5; V: TRBV9; size: NA; CDR3: CASSATGSRETQYF; DNA: TGTGCCAGCAGCGCGACAGGGAGTCGGGAGACCCAGTACTTC
D: TRBD1; J: TRBJ1-5; V: TRBV5-4; size: NA; CDR3: CASSSGGQGRNQPQHF; DNA: TGTGCCAGCAGCTCGGGAGGACAGGGCCGGAATCAGCCCCAGCATTTT
D: TRBD1; J: TRBJ2-2; V: TRBV6-6; size: NA; CDR3: CASRTGDTGELFF; DNA: TGTGCCAGCAGGACAGGGGACACCGGGGAGCTGTTTTTT
D: NA; J: TRBJ2-5; V: TRBV9; size: NA; CDR3: CASSSVQETQYF; DNA: TGTGCCAGCAGCTCAGTCCAAGAGACCCAGTACTTC
D: NA; J: TRBJ1-1; V: TRBV28; size: few; CDR3: CASSFNSGIAEAFF; DNA: TGTGCCAGCAGTTTTAACAGTGGTATCGCTGAAGCTTTCTTT
D: NA; J: TRBJ2-1; V: TRBV5-1; size: NA; CDR3: CASSLDSIYNEQFF; DNA: TGCGCCAGCAGCTTGGACTCGATCTACAATGAGCAGTTCTTC
D: NA; J: TRBJ1-5; V: TRBV9; size: NA; CDR3: CASSGGGSNQPQHF; DNA: TGTGCCAGCAGCGGGGGAGGGAGCAATCAGCCCCAGCATTTT